The 24 T cell receptor beta chains below come from one sample, sequenced in a study of blood T cell repertoires in COVID-19. Profiled with immunoSEQ multiplex PCR; TCRdb holds only in-frame clones, not every one. The sample contains 220,000 or so clones, approximately 82% of which appear only once. Source material: peripheral blood. The receptors were sampled from a woman aged 80 or over with acute or convalescent COVID-19.

This clone was seen more than once but under ten times. The chain is built from TRBV19 and TRBJ2-3, with D perhaps matching TRBD2 (6 bases). V gave up 1 base and J gave up 1 base, with 12 bases separating them. CDR1 is LNHDA and CDR2 is SQIVND in the germline V gene (reference sequence). CDR3 length: 16 residues. CDR3 coding DNA: TGTGCCAGTAGTATAGCTGTAGCGGCGGGCACAGATACGCAGTATTTT. Translation gives CASSIAVAAGTDTQYF.

This chain joins TRBV7-8 and TRBJ2-7, with TRBD2 matching 10 bases. V dropped 9 bases and J dropped 4; count of bases not matched to a gene: 12. Germline CDR1 SGHVS, CDR2 FQNEAQ. The CDR3 contains 15 residues. Here the CDR3 reads CASTKSGGVLYEQYF. The CDR3 region has the DNA TGTGCCAGTACCAAAAGCGGGGGGGTTCTTTACGAGCAGTACTTC.

The V call is TRBV2, the J call TRBJ2-5, with TRBD1 matching 8 bases. The CDR3 is 14 residues long. Germline CDR1 is SNHLY and CDR2 is FYNNEI. After removal of 8 bases from V and 5 bases from J, the junction contained 10 bases not matched to a gene. The CDR3 region is CASGDQGARETQYF. Here the CDR3 DNA reads TGTGCCAGCGGAGACCAGGGGGCGAGGGAGACCCAGTACTTC.

The V call is TRBV18, the J call TRBJ2-7; D uncertain. V shed 2 bases and J shed 2 bases, with 13 bases lying between them. This CDR3 is 15 amino acids long. Germline lookup yields CDR1 KGHSH and CDR2 LQKENI. The DNA for the CDR3 is TGTGCCAGCTCACCAGTAAAGGCTAGAACCTACGAGCAGTACTTC. Translating gives CASSPVKARTYEQYF.

CDR3 sequence: CAWSEDSLNEKLFF. The CDR3 DNA sequence: TGTGCCTGGAGTGAGGACAGCCTTAATGAAAAACTGTTTTTT. The V call is TRBV30, the J call TRBJ1-4; D is possibly TRBD1 (6 bases). Germline loops: CDR1 GTSNPN, CDR2 SVGIG (reference sequence). This CDR3 has 14 residues. Trimming cost V 1 base and J 4 bases, with 10 bases left between them.

V gene TRBV6-5 combines with J gene TRBJ2-7; a weak D match, TRBD2 (6 bases). CDR3 length: 14 amino acids. Germline V gives CDR1 MNHEY, CDR2 SVGAGI. Trimming left V 4 bases short and J 2 bases short, with 12 bases between. CDR3 DNA sequence: TGTGCCAGCAGTTGGAACGGAGGGCCCTACGAGCAGTACTTC. This translates into CASSWNGGPYEQYF.

This rearrangement joins TRBV20-1 to TRBJ1-1; possibly TRBD1 for D (5 bases). This CDR3 has 15 amino acids. Trimming removed 3 bases at V and 0 bases at J, with 14 bases between. Germline CDR1 reads DFQATT; CDR2 reads SNEGSKA (reference sequence). Written as DNA, the CDR3 is TGCAGTGCTAGTCTGGCAGGGAGGGTGAACACTGAAGCTTTCTTT. Protein product: CSASLAGRVNTEAFF.

The rearrangement joins TRBV5-1 to TRBJ2-5, with TRBD2 matching over 14 bases. The CDR3 covers 17 residues. CDR1 SGHRS and CDR2 YFSETQ come from the germline V gene. Trimming cost V 4 bases and J 2 bases; bases outside gene matches: 7. The DNA of the CDR3 is TGCGCCAGCAGCATTTCCGGGACTAGCGGGGGACAAGAGACCCAGTACTTC. Amino acids: CASSISGTSGGQETQYF.

DNA for the CDR3: TGTGCCAGCAGCTTGGCGCTAGCGGGAGGGTTCAATGAGCAGTTCTTC. It encodes CASSLALAGGFNEQFF. This chain links TRBV5-6 with TRBJ2-1; 12 nucleotides align to TRBD2. The germline CDR1 and CDR2 sequences are SGHDT and YYEEEE. This CDR3 spans 16 amino acids. After removal of 0 bases from V and 6 bases from J, the junction contained 4 bases not matched to a gene.

The V gene is TRBV4-1, the J gene TRBJ1-1, with 7 nucleotides matching TRBD1. Germline V gene data show CDR1 as MGHRA and CDR2 as YSYEKL. This CDR3 contains 16 residues. J lost 0 bases, V lost 4 bases, and 8 bases had no gene match. CDR3 region: CASSPDDRAMNTEAFF. CDR3 nucleotide sequence: TGCGCCAGCAGCCCCGATGACAGGGCTATGAACACTGAAGCTTTCTTT.

V usage is TRBV7-2 and J usage is TRBJ2-5; TRBD1 is a possible D gene (5 bases). Germline V CDR1 and CDR2: SGHTA, FQGNSA. Trimming took off 2 bases at V and 4 bases at J, with 17 bases between the two ends. The CDR3 sequence is 16 residues long. Written as DNA, the CDR3 is TGTGCCAGCAGCTTAACACAGGCGACCTTGGGAGAGACCCAGTACTTC. Translating gives CASSLTQATLGETQYF.

The V and J genes are TRBV19 and TRBJ1-1, with 9 positions matching TRBD1. The CDR3 is 15 residues long. Germline CDR1 LNHDA, CDR2 SQIVND (reference sequence). Trimming at V came to 5 bases and at J to 5 bases, leaving 9 bases not matched to a gene. CDR3 coding DNA: TGTGCCAGTAGTGACCCGACAGGGGGTGGTACTGAAGCTTTCTTT. Translating gives CASSDPTGGGTEAFF. Full variable domain (outside the CDR3, taken from reference TRBV19 and TRBJ1-1): DGGITQSPKYLFRKEGQNVTLSCEQNLNHDAMYWYRQDPGQGLRLIYYSQIVNDFQKGDIAEGYSVSREKKESFPLTVTSAQKNPTAFYLCASSDPTGGGTEAFFGQGTRLTVV.

This clone was seen only once. This chain joins TRBV6-1 and TRBJ2-5, with 7 bases aligning to TRBD2. The CDR3 sequence is 17 residues long. V trimming: 0 bases; J trimming: 5 bases; junction bases outside the gene matches: 12. In germline, CDR1 is MNHNS, CDR2 SASEGT. CDR3 nucleotide sequence: TGTGCCAGCAGTGAAGCATTGCCGGGAGGTGGGATGGAGACCCAGTACTTC. It yields the protein CASSEALPGGGMETQYF.

The chain recombines TRBV30 with TRBJ1-1; perhaps TRBD1 as D (5 bases). Per the germline V gene, CDR1 is GTSNPN and CDR2 is SVGIG (reference sequence). CDR3 length equals 13 residues. Trimming cost V 2 bases and J 2 bases, with 9 bases left between them. CDR3 nucleotide sequence: TGTGCCTGGAGTCTCCAGGGCAACACTGAAGCTTTCTTT. Residues: CAWSLQGNTEAFF.

The chain uses TRBV29-1 and TRBJ1-1; D is perhaps TRBD1 (6 bases). Germline V gene data show CDR1 as SQVTM and CDR2 as ANQGSEA. The CDR3 loop spans 13 amino acids. V was cut by 4 bases and J by 3 bases, with 12 bases left in between. CDR3 DNA: TGCAGCGTTGTCGCGGGGGCGGACACTGAAGCTTTCTTT. This translates into CSVVAGADTEAFF.

This sequence joins TRBV27 and TRBJ2-1; weak D call: TRBD2 (7 bases). The CDR3 has 15 residues. Between the trimmed V and J ends, which lost 2 bases and 4 bases, there was a span of 12 bases. The germline gives CDR1 MNHEY, CDR2 SMNVEV (reference sequence). DNA of the CDR3: TGTGCCAGCAGTTTAATGGCGGGGGCGTACAATGAGCAGTTCTTC. Its translation is CASSLMAGAYNEQFF.

J is TRBJ2-7 and V is TRBV6-2 or TRBV6-3; 13 bases are a match to TRBD2. CDR1 is MNHEY and CDR2 is SVGEGT in the germline V gene. The CDR3 contains 17 residues. V gave up 2 bases and J gave up 4 bases; unmatched junction bases: 8. CDR3: CASSYGGTSGTGYEQYF. CDR3 DNA sequence: TGTGCCAGCAGTTACGGTGGGACTAGCGGGACTGGGTACGAGCAGTACTTC.

The sample holds a few counts of this clone. The chain combines TRBV29-1 with TRBJ1-2; 7 bases map to TRBD1. Trimming removed 3 bases from V and 6 bases from J; junction bases left unmatched: 1. The CDR3 covers 11 residues. Germline values: CDR1 SQVTM, CDR2 ANQGSEA. CDR3 loop: CSVDDRDGYTF. CDR3 nucleotides: TGCAGCGTTGATGACAGGGATGGCTACACCTTC.

The chain couples TRBV28 to TRBJ2-7, with 7 bases fitting TRBD2. The CDR3 is 12 residues long. Germline CDR1 is MDHEN and CDR2 is SYDVKM. V was pared by 6 bases and J by 4 bases, with 3 bases of the junction left unmatched. Here the CDR3 DNA reads TGTGCCAGCAGGGGCGGGAGATACGAGCAGTACTTC. It yields the protein CASRGGRYEQYF.

The V gene is TRBV7-2, the J gene TRBJ2-7; TRBD2 matches at 8 bases. Germline lookup yields CDR1 SGHTA and CDR2 FQGNSA. This CDR3 contains 14 residues. The ends lost 2 bases at V and 3 bases at J; junction bases unmatched: 3. CDR3: CASSLQRGYYEQYF. DNA of the CDR3: TGTGCCAGCAGCTTACAGCGGGGGTACTACGAGCAGTACTTC.

J is TRBJ1-3 and V is TRBV4-3, with 7 positions matching TRBD1. This CDR3 has 19 residues. The V gene's germline CDR1 is LGHNA and CDR2 YSLEER. V dropped 0 bases and J dropped 2; count of bases not matched to a gene: 13. The CDR3 nucleotides read TGCGCCAGCAGCCAAGATATCATAGCGACAGGGATCGCTGGAAACACCATATATTTT. Translation: CASSQDIIATGIAGNTIYF.

This clone was detected once. The gene calls are TRBV10-3 and TRBJ1-3; D might be TRBD1 (6 bases). From germline, CDR1 is ENHRY and CDR2 SYGVKD. The V gene lost 10 bases and the J gene lost 2 bases, with 18 bases spanning the gap. CDR3 length equals 15 residues. In nucleotides, the CDR3 is TGTGCCAGAGTTAGGGGCAGGGGCACTGGAAACACCATATATTTT. This encodes CARVRGRGTGNTIYF.

J is TRBJ1-5 and V is TRBV6-1; the D gene is possibly TRBD1 (6 bases). CDR1 and CDR2 (germline): MNHNS, SASEGT. V dropped 3 bases and J dropped 4 bases, with 10 bases sitting between them. The CDR3 is made up of 14 amino acids. The CDR3 nucleotides are TGTGCCAGCAGTGAGGACAGCCAGAATCAGCCCCAGCATTTT. It encodes CASSEDSQNQPQHF.

V is TRBV2 and J is TRBJ1-1; D remains unclear. There are 12 residues in the CDR3. Germline loops: CDR1 SNHLY, CDR2 FYNNEI. Trimming took 6 bases from V and 1 from J, leaving 6 bases between them. This CDR3 is CASRRENTEAFF. DNA of the CDR3: TGTGCCAGCAGGAGGGAGAACACTGAAGCTTTCTTT.